The clone carrying this TCR beta chain was found a few times. Its cognate antigen is unknown. CDR3 length equals 17 residues. V was clipped by 5 bases and J by 0 bases, with 19 bases between them. Germline lookup yields CDR1 MNHNS and CDR2 SASEGT. The sample comes from a study of T cells in Graves' hyperthyroidism and ophthalmopathy. General study findings and limits: Classification by a 13 V-J model distinguished ophthalmopathy from stable hyperthyroidism.

Amplification of TCR beta CDR3 regions used RNA as the template. TCR CDR3 underwent first-round RT-PCR with the HTBI primer set. TCRdb re-called the multiplex PCR reads through MiXCR, storing one row per CDR3 protein. Altogether over 300,000 distinct CDR3 sequences are present, 14% being singletons, with the ten largest covering about 10%. Together with thyroid ultrasound, orbital computed tomography, serum thyroxine and TRAb, clinical symptoms were used for diagnoses. This chain links TRBV6-1 with TRBJ1-2; D not certain. The TCR sequence derives from a woman aged 60 to 75 with Graves' hyperthyroidism. Sequenced sample: blood. The CDR3 protein is CASSPPRAELSNYGYTF. The CDR3 DNA reads as TGTGCCAGCAGTCCTCCTCGGGCCGAACTATCTAACTATGGCTACACCTTC.